This entry describes one TCR beta chain. This CDR3 region has 15 residues. After removal of 2 bases from V and 6 bases from J, the junction contained 4 bases not matched to a gene. From germline, CDR1 is SGDLS and CDR2 YYNGEE. The data belong to a study of blood T cell repertoires in COVID-19. On the study more broadly: COVID-19 samples collected from the United States, Italy and Spain covered acute and convalescent phases. T cells, B-cell-depleted T cells, or PBMCs supplied cDNA or gDNA.

Methods used by the authors: Amplification of reference gene primers was used by the study to estimate nucleated cell counts. The assay was immunoSEQ multiplex PCR, and TCRdb's table has in-frame clones only and misses some. V and J calls and clone size are given by that table; D and trimming were obtained from the DNA. The table shows under 200,000 clones, with 70% to 85% occurring only once. The receptor was derived from a woman of 80 years or more with acute or convalescent COVID-19. This chain links TRBV9 with TRBJ2-1, with TRBD2 matching 11 bases. Sample: peripheral blood. The chain's CDR3 is CASSVLGLAANEQFF. The CDR3 coding sequence is TGTGCCAGCAGCGTTCTGGGACTAGCGGCCAATGAGCAGTTCTTC. The variable domain in full, with the rest retrieved from reference TRBV9 and TRBJ2-1, is DSGVTQTPKHLITATGQRVTLRCSPRSGDLSVYWYQQSLDQGLQFLIQYYNGEERAKGNILERFSAQQFPDLHSELNLSSLELGDSALYFCASSVLGLAANEQFFGPGTRLTVL.